What follows are 19 T cell receptor beta chains derived from one specimen sequenced in a study of regulatory T cells in long-lasting Graves disease. The TCR beta library used iRepertoire HTBI primers with Arm-PCR amplification of CDR3. From the multiplex PCR reads, TCRdb called clonotypes with MiXCR, one entry per CDR3 protein. The data show 350,000 to 450,000 distinct CDR3 sequences, more than 20% seen once. Documented time point: persistent/refractory GD, antithyroid drugs over 5 years with positive TRAb. Isolated PBMC RNA provided the starting material for the TCR library. Here the sequenced sample was peripheral blood mononuclear cells (PBMCs), taken when the disease was refractory, from a patient treated with antithyroid drugs. The receptors shown here come from a female donor with Graves disease.

The rearrangement uses TRBV28 and TRBJ2-3; weak D call: TRBD2 (6 bases). The germline V and J ends were trimmed by 9 bases and 2 bases, with 21 bases remaining between them. CDR3 length: 16 amino acids. Germline lookup yields CDR1 MDHEN and CDR2 SYDVKM. The CDR3 loop is CASRTSGLPLTDTQYF. CDR3 coding DNA: TGTGCCAGTAGAACCTCGGGACTCCCTCTCACAGATACGCAGTATTTT.

This clonotype was seen repeatedly, ten times or more. The chain couples TRBV6-5 to TRBJ1-2; no clear D gene. Trimming cost V 2 bases and J 5 bases, with 12 bases left between them. CDR3 length: 14 residues. Germline lookup yields CDR1 MNHEY and CDR2 SVGAGI. The CDR3 is CASSYLTEPYGYTF. CDR3 in DNA: TGTGCCAGCAGTTACCTCACAGAACCTTATGGCTACACCTTC.

This clonotype was seen a handful of times. The V call is TRBV5-1, the J call TRBJ2-2; 9 bases map to TRBD1. The V gene's germline CDR1 is SGHRS and CDR2 YFSETQ. The CDR3 is made up of 16 amino acids. V shed 1 base, J shed 6 bases, and the junction held 7 bases outside the gene matches. CDR3 residues: CASSLPGQGLPGELFF. CDR3 bases: TGCGCCAGCAGCTTGCCGGGACAGGGCCTACCCGGGGAGCTGTTTTTT.

The table lists this clonotype with many counts. The V and J genes are TRBV28 and TRBJ1-4; D not certain. The CDR3 is 16 residues long. From germline, CDR1 is MDHEN and CDR2 SYDVKM. Trimming removed 1 base from V and 8 bases from J, with 17 bases in between. The CDR3 bases are TGTGCCAGCAGTTTATCCCGCCAGTCCCCGAGGGAAAAACTGTTTTTT. This translates into CASSLSRQSPREKLFF.

This clonotype has ten or more counts. The chain is built from TRBV6-1 and TRBJ1-2, with TRBD1 matching 11 bases. Germline CDR1 and CDR2: MNHNS and SASEGT. The CDR3 totals 15 residues. V trimming: 3 bases; J trimming: 2 bases; junction bases outside the gene matches: 2. The CDR3 protein is CASSDRDRGNYGYTF. The CDR3 DNA reads as TGTGCCAGCAGTGACCGGGACAGGGGGAACTATGGCTACACCTTC.

This sequence joins TRBV10-3 and TRBJ2-7; perhaps TRBD2 as D (5 bases). V gave up 0 bases and J gave up 6 bases, with 12 bases separating them. The CDR3 spans 14 residues. The germline gives CDR1 ENHRY, CDR2 SYGVKD. CDR3 in DNA: TGTGCCATCAGTGAGTCGGCTAGCTTGGGCGAGCAGTACTTC. Protein: CAISESASLGEQYF.

In its sample, this clonotype was seen a few times. The chain links TRBV7-8 to TRBJ2-2; D uncertain. The length of the CDR3 is 15 residues. CDR1 is SGHVS, CDR2 FQNEAQ, per germline. The V gene lost 3 bases and the J gene lost 1 base, with 9 bases spanning the gap. The CDR3 nucleotides are TGTGCCAGCAGCTTTGGCATCGGGAACACCGGGGAGCTGTTTTTT. Translating it yields CASSFGIGNTGELFF.

The chain employs TRBV6-2 or TRBV6-3 and TRBJ2-5, with 10 positions matching TRBD2. The V segment lost 6 bases and the J segment 4 bases; nucleotides outside the gene matches: 8. Germline CDR1 and CDR2: MNHEY and SVGEGT. This CDR3 contains 15 residues. The CDR3 DNA sequence: TGTGCCAGCAGCGGCGGGTTAGCGGGAGGAGAGACCCAGTACTTC. Translating it yields CASSGGLAGGETQYF.

The chain uses TRBV6-1 and TRBJ2-1; 14 bases line up with TRBD2. CDR1 MNHNS and CDR2 SASEGT come from the germline V gene. With V trimmed by 10 bases and J by 8 bases, 10 bases remained unmatched. The CDR3 sequence is 15 residues long. The CDR3 nucleotides are TGTGCCACCTCAGGACTAGCGGGAGGTCTCTATGAGCAGTTCTTC. Protein: CATSGLAGGLYEQFF.

In this sample, this clonotype turned up many times. J is TRBJ1-2 and V is TRBV2, with TRBD1 as a possible D gene (5 bases). Germline V CDR1 and CDR2: SNHLY, FYNNEI. The CDR3 loop spans 13 amino acids. V shed 3 bases and J shed 8 bases, with 13 bases lying between them. The CDR3 region is CASSDGGYSGYTF. CDR3 in DNA: TGTGCCAGCAGTGACGGGGGGTATTCCGGCTACACCTTC.

This clonotype was observed many times. The chain uses TRBV7-9 and TRBJ2-5, with a tentative D call TRBD2 (6 bases). With 4 bases removed from V and 1 base from J, the gap between germline ends came to 10 bases. Per germline, CDR1 SEHNR and CDR2 FQNEAQ (reference sequence). The length of the CDR3 is 14 residues. The CDR3 DNA is TGTGCCAGCAGCTATGGGGGGACCCAAGAGACCCAGTACTTC. Translated, it gives CASSYGGTQETQYF.

The sample holds many counts of this clonotype. The CDR3 loop reads CASSELRLAGGPGTQYF. DNA for the CDR3: TGTGCCAGCAGTGAACTACGACTAGCGGGAGGGCCAGGGACCCAGTACTTC. The chain combines TRBV28 with TRBJ2-5; 14 nucleotides line up with TRBD2. V trimming: 5 bases; J trimming: 7 bases; junction bases outside the gene matches: 12. CDR1 and CDR2 from the germline V gene are MDHEN and SYDVKM. The CDR3 is 17 amino acids.

V and J are TRBV12-3 or TRBV12-4 and TRBJ2-5; D remains ambiguous. This CDR3 spans 14 amino acids. The V and J ends lost 6 bases and 0 bases respectively, with 11 bases between them. The CDR3 loop reads CASSIVGYQETQYF. The CDR3 bases are TGTGCCAGCAGCATAGTTGGGTACCAAGAGACCCAGTACTTC.

This clonotype was counted many times. The V and J genes are TRBV6-2 or TRBV6-3 and TRBJ1-3, with D unclear. The CDR3 spans 16 residues. The germline gives CDR1 MNHEY, CDR2 SVGEGT. The V end lost 0 bases, the J end lost 1 base, and 10 bases lay between the germline ends. Written as DNA, the CDR3 is TGTGCCAGCAGTTACTCGACTGGGGTATCTGGAAACACCATATATTTT. Translation gives CASSYSTGVSGNTIYF.

This clonotype was observed at least ten times. V is TRBV20-1 and J is TRBJ2-7; 8 nucleotides align to TRBD2. The CDR3 totals 13 residues. Looked up from germline, CDR1 is DFQATT and CDR2 is SNEGSKA (reference sequence). Trimming at V came to 5 bases and at J to 2 bases, leaving 5 bases not matched to a gene. The CDR3 nucleotides read TGCAGTGCTGTAGCGGGAAGGACCTACGAGCAGTACTTC. It encodes CSAVAGRTYEQYF.

This clonotype was detected a few times. The chain has TRBV2 and TRBJ1-2; 10 bases align to TRBD1. Losses at the gene ends were 8 bases for V and 8 bases for J; bases not matched to a gene: 11. Per the germline V gene, CDR1 is SNHLY and CDR2 is FYNNEI. CDR3 size: 14 residues. The chain's CDR3 is CASSFSGQGIGYTF. The CDR3 nucleotides are TGTGCCAGCTCGTTTTCGGGACAGGGGATCGGCTACACCTTC.

This clonotype showed up many times. The chain employs TRBV2 and TRBJ1-1; TRBD1 is a possible D gene (5 bases). This CDR3 is 13 amino acids long. The germline gives CDR1 SNHLY, CDR2 FYNNEI. With 3 bases removed from V and 3 bases from J, the gap between germline ends came to 8 bases. The CDR3: CASSEGTDTEAFF. In DNA, the CDR3 is TGTGCCAGCAGTGAGGGGACTGACACTGAAGCTTTCTTT.

This clonotype was recorded at least ten times. The rearrangement links TRBV20-1 to TRBJ2-5; perhaps TRBD1 as D (5 bases). The CDR3 loop spans 12 amino acids. CDR1 and CDR2 (germline): DFQATT, SNEGSKA (reference sequence). Trimming left V 1 base short and J 3 bases short, with 6 bases between. Here the CDR3 reads CSARAREETQYF. DNA of the CDR3: TGCAGTGCTAGAGCCAGGGAAGAGACCCAGTACTTC.

This clonotype was counted at least ten times. This chain uses TRBV6-1 with TRBJ1-1; D gene ambiguous. Germline-derived CDR1 and CDR2 are MNHNS and SASEGT. The CDR3 runs 13 residues. Trimming pared 11 bases from V and 1 base from J, leaving 14 bases between. CDR3 amino acids: CAAYGNPNTEAFF. Here the CDR3 DNA reads TGTGCCGCGTATGGTAATCCGAACACTGAAGCTTTCTTT.